This TCR beta chain was recovered during a study of cytomegalovirus exposure and HLA in healthy donors. V trimming: 5 bases; J trimming: 4 bases; junction bases outside the gene matches: 5. The CDR3 length is 15 residues. Germline V gene sequence: CDR1 SEHNR, CDR2 FQNEAQ (reference sequence). Notes on the study in general: Altogether, around 160 TCR beta chains were recorded as cytomegalovirus-associated. Common viral pathogens (according to a later analysis) appeared linked to several of the most significant clusters. Of the V segments, some could not be distinguished, including TRBV6-2 and TRBV6-3, and were excluded.

Vbeta (60) and Jbeta (13) primers were used in the PCR. This table comes from immunoSEQ multiplex PCR, and its TCRdb copy is limited to in-frame clones, with some not included. The sample consists of some 120,000 clones, approximately 80% of them appearing once. In regard to this clone: Its cognate antigen is unknown.

This clonotype originated in a man aged 40-55 years in good health and CMV-seropositive. The sample consisted of PBMCs. The genes are TRBV7-9 and TRBJ2-1; TRBD2 aligns across 10 bases. The CDR3 DNA sequence: TGTGCCAGCAGCAACAGCGGGGGGGGGTACAATGAGCAGTTCTTC. Its translation: CASSNSGGGYNEQFF.